This T cell receptor beta chain originates from a study of T cells in narcolepsy. About the study: Enrolled donors included narcolepsy type 1 or type 2 patients and healthy controls.

Clones were read by immunoSEQ multiplex PCR, and TCRdb kept only the in-frame ones, dropping some. The sample shows about 34,000 clones, 80% to 85% of them seen only once. This CDR3 is 13 amino acids long. Germline lookup yields CDR1 SNHLY and CDR2 FYNNEI. V lost 8 bases to trimming and J lost 2 bases; unmatched junction nucleotides: 0. Sequenced input: CD45RA- memory CD4+ T cells from PBMCs. The clonotype comes from a human donor with narcolepsy. J is TRBJ1-5 and V is TRBV2, with 10 nucleotides matching TRBD1. CDR3 in amino acids: CASGTGGNQPQHF. CDR3 bases: TGTGCCAGCGGGACAGGGGGCAATCAGCCCCAGCATTTT.